This T cell receptor beta chain was observed in a study of T cells after yellow fever vaccination. This clonotype has only a few counts. Its specificity is not known. Broader study findings: Weaker, the secondary response peaked sooner, at day 5 versus 15. Clonotypes appearing in both CD4 and CD8 compartments existed, and their share was small. Clones that expanded after primary vaccination mostly reappeared after the booster (approximately 96% CD4, about 91% CD8).

Conversion of TCR transcripts into cDNA relied on 5'RACE template switching, which added a universal primer site and UMIs. TCRdb independently ran MiXCR on the 5' RACE reads; one entry per CDR3 protein. The repertoire consists of fewer than 450,000 distinct CDR3 sequences, with about 7.8% occurring once and the leading ten covering under 20%. This receptor was obtained from a man aged 18 to 30 who received the YFV17D yellow fever vaccine. The sample here was PBMCs, taken around 45 days after the first yellow fever vaccination.

CDR3 nucleotide sequence: TGTGCCAGCAGCGGCTCAGGACAGGGGAACACTGAAGCTTTCTTT. Translating it yields CASSGSGQGNTEAFF. The chain is built from TRBV5-4 and TRBJ1-1, with 8 bases that match TRBD1. CDR1 SGHNT and CDR2 YYREEE come from the germline V gene (reference sequence). This CDR3 spans 15 amino acids. The J segment lost 1 base and the V segment lost 4 bases, leaving 6 bases of the junction unmatched.